The sequence of this T cell receptor (delta chain) was determined in a study of gammadelta T cells in human blood. General study findings and limits: Microbial exposure appeared to drive polyclonal γδ T cell expansion after birth.

Points on this clone: As yet, its antigen is unknown. A far larger clone is a single base away, which makes a read error likely. Other nucleotide sequences from this sample produce the same CDR3.

The CDR3 extends over 18 amino acids. The germline V gene encodes CDR1 GEAIGNYY and CDR2 EKD. The V and J ends lost 0 bases and 5 bases, in that order; junction bases with no gene match: 15. TCRdb reapplied CATT to the RT-PCR reads. The table lists some 1,200 delta-chain clones, around 48% of them singletons. The chain has TRDV2 and TRDJ1; 9 positions agree with TRDD3. This TCR derives from a human donor. The specimen sequenced was Vgamma9Vdelta2 gamma-delta T cells from adult blood. The DNA of the CDR3 is TGTGCCTGTGACACCGTCGGGGGGGATACCATCTCTACAGATAAACTCATCTTT. Translating gives CACDTVGGDTISTDKLIF.